The 18 T cell receptor beta chains below were found in one sample sequenced in a study of T-cell memory formation after mild COVID-19. TCRdb re-called the 5' RACE reads with MiXCR, one entry per CDR3 protein. The sample holds about 400,000 distinct CDR3 sequences; more than 20% are singletons and the top ten take around 13%. The material sequenced was PBMCs or a T cell subset sorted from them (not recorded which). The origin of the receptors is an adult woman who had mild COVID-19 (a few samples of this study predate the infection). Cell type and time point are not known.

This clonotype was observed a few times. The genes are TRBV10-3 and TRBJ2-6; 8 bases match TRBD1. The germline CDR1 and CDR2 sequences are ENHRY and SYGVKD. Unmatched junction bases numbered 13, after V lost 6 bases and J lost 0 bases. This CDR3 is built from 19 residues. CDR3 region: CAIRSLQGDLSSGANVLTF. CDR3 in DNA: TGTGCCATCAGGTCGTTACAGGGGGACCTTAGCTCTGGGGCCAACGTCCTGACTTTC.

The rearrangement uses TRBV6-1 and TRBJ1-4; TRBD1 matches 9 bases. Germline V lookup: CDR1 MNHNS, CDR2 SASEGT. This CDR3 comprises 17 residues. The V and J ends lost 6 bases and 3 bases, in that order; junction bases with no gene match: 11. The CDR3 region is CASRSGPRQGANEKLFF. Here the CDR3 DNA reads TGTGCCAGCAGATCCGGACCAAGACAGGGGGCTAATGAAAAACTGTTTTTT.

This chain uses TRBV23-1 with TRBJ1-1, with D possibly being TRBD1 (5 bases). TRBV23-1 qualifies as an ORF whose function is uncertain. V shed 0 bases and J shed 3 bases, with 11 bases lying between them. CDR3 length equals 15 residues. The CDR3 DNA reads as TGCGCCAGCAGTCAATCGTGGGACCCCCACACTGAAGCTTTCTTT. As protein: CASSQSWDPHTEAFF.

The J gene is TRBJ2-1, the V gene TRBV5-6, with TRBD2 identical over 12 bases. The junction had 19 bases not matched to a gene; V was cut back by 3 bases and J by 0 bases. The CDR3 spans 22 residues. Germline V gene sequence: CDR1 SGHDT, CDR2 YYEEEE. CDR3 residues: CASSSQGAPGLAGPSSYNEQFF. The CDR3 DNA is TGTGCCAGCAGCTCACAGGGGGCGCCTGGACTAGCGGGACCAAGCTCCTACAATGAGCAGTTCTTC.

The chain has TRBV7-3 and TRBJ1-1; maybe TRBD1 (6 bases). The CDR3 sequence is 16 residues long. V was cut by 0 bases and J by 2 bases, with 13 bases left in between. The germline V gene encodes CDR1 SGHTA and CDR2 FQGTGA. CDR3 region: CASSLTGTRDNTEAFF. In DNA, the CDR3 is TGTGCCAGCAGCTTAACTGGGACAAGGGATAACACTGAAGCTTTCTTT.

This clonotype was detected a few times. The rearrangement joins TRBV29-1 to TRBJ2-1; 11 bases are a match to TRBD2. The CDR3 covers 16 residues. J was trimmed by 6 bases and V by 2 bases; bases with no gene match: 9. CDR1 SQVTM and CDR2 ANQGSEA come from the germline V gene. CDR3 amino acids: CSVERVAGGLGNEQFF. In nucleotides, the CDR3 is TGCAGCGTTGAACGGGTAGCGGGGGGGCTGGGCAATGAGCAGTTCTTC.

This clonotype was found a few times. V and J are TRBV30 and TRBJ2-1, with 8 bases that match TRBD2. Trimming took 2 bases from V and 2 from J; bases not matched to a gene: 5. The germline V gene encodes CDR1 GTSNPN and CDR2 SVGIG (reference sequence). There are 15 residues in the CDR3. This CDR3 is CAWSPPAGAYNEQFF. CDR3 nucleotides: TGTGCCTGGAGTCCACCAGCGGGAGCCTACAATGAGCAGTTCTTC. Full variable domain (missing parts from reference TRBV30 and TRBJ2-1): SQTIHQWPATLVQPVGSPLSLECTVEGTSNPNLYWYRQAAGRGLQLLFYSVGIGQISSEVPQNLSASRPQDRQFILSSKKLLLSDSGFYLCAWSPPAGAYNEQFFGPGTRLTVL.

The gene calls are TRBV7-9 and TRBJ2-1; TRBD1 matches at 7 bases. The CDR3 runs to 16 residues. CDR1 and CDR2 from the germline V gene are SEHNR and FQNEAQ (reference sequence). V shed 4 bases and J 4 bases; nucleotides not matched to a gene: 10. This chain's CDR3 is CASSSSTGEPYNEQFF. DNA of the CDR3: TGTGCCAGCAGCTCATCAACAGGGGAACCGTACAATGAGCAGTTCTTC.

The chain uses TRBV12-3 or TRBV12-4 and TRBJ1-2, with a possible D match to TRBD1 (6 bases). Trimming stripped 6 bases from V and 4 bases from J, with 15 bases between. The CDR3 has 14 residues. The CDR3 reads CASSRQVPGYGYTF. CDR3 coding DNA: TGTGCCAGCAGCCGACAGGTCCCTGGCTATGGCTACACCTTC.

V gene TRBV27 combines with J gene TRBJ2-1; TRBD2 aligns across 7 bases. V trimming: 6 bases; J trimming: 7 bases; junction bases outside the gene matches: 6. This CDR3 is built from 13 residues. Germline V gene lookup returns CDR1 MNHEY and CDR2 SMNVEV (reference sequence). The CDR3 spells CASSPIGRNEQFF. Here the CDR3 DNA reads TGTGCCAGCAGCCCAATCGGGAGGAATGAGCAGTTCTTC.

The genes are TRBV6-2 or TRBV6-3 and TRBJ1-1, with D maybe TRBD1 (6 bases). Germline CDR1 MNHEY, CDR2 SVGEGT. With 2 bases removed from V and 0 bases from J, the gap between germline ends came to 16 bases. The CDR3 has 17 residues. CDR3 sequence reads: CASSYPGQSLMNTEAFF. CDR3 DNA: TGTGCCAGCAGTTACCCCGGACAGAGCCTCATGAACACTGAAGCTTTCTTT.

This clonotype was counted a few times. This chain joins TRBV19 and TRBJ2-5; D may be TRBD1 (5 bases). Trimming left V 1 base short and J 5 bases short, with 8 bases between. Per germline, CDR1 LNHDA and CDR2 SQIVND (reference sequence). This CDR3 is built from 13 residues. CDR3 bases: TGTGCCAGTAGTATAGCCCAGGGCGAGACCCAGTACTTC. This codes for CASSIAQGETQYF.

This chain links TRBV3-1 with TRBJ2-7; perhaps D is TRBD1 or TRBD2 (6 bases each). The length of the CDR3 is 16 residues. V lost 4 bases and J 2 bases, leaving 18 bases between the germline ends. The germline V gene has CDR1 LGHDT and CDR2 YNNKEL (reference sequence). This CDR3 is CASSLRLGGQPYEQYF. CDR3 DNA: TGTGCCAGCAGCCTCCGCCTTGGGGGGCAACCCTACGAGCAGTACTTC.

This clonotype was seen a few times. The chain employs TRBV18 and TRBJ2-1; D gene ambiguous. The CDR3 extends over 15 amino acids. The V and J ends lost 3 bases and 0 bases respectively, with 9 bases between them. Germline V gives CDR1 KGHSH, CDR2 LQKENI. As DNA, the CDR3 is TGTGCCAGCTCACCGGTCCGGAGCTCCTACAATGAGCAGTTCTTC. This sequence encodes CASSPVRSSYNEQFF.

The DNA for the CDR3 is TGTGCCAGCAGCGTCGGTGGGCGGAGCGATGAGCAGTTCTTC. This translates into CASSVGGRSDEQFF. The chain has TRBV9 and TRBJ2-1; D remains ambiguous. The germline gives CDR1 SGDLS, CDR2 YYNGEE. V was shortened by 2 bases and J by 8 bases, with 14 bases between the two germline ends. The CDR3 runs 14 residues.

This clonotype was counted only a few times. The chain carries TRBV4-1 and TRBJ2-7; TRBD2 aligns across 8 bases. This CDR3 has 16 residues. V gave up 4 bases and J gave up 0 bases; unmatched junction bases: 8. CDR1 is MGHRA, CDR2 YSYEKL, per germline. The CDR3 is CASSPSGLAISYEQYF. As DNA, the CDR3 is TGCGCCAGCAGCCCCTCAGGACTAGCAATCTCCTACGAGCAGTACTTC.

The V and J genes are TRBV11-2 and TRBJ1-2; D is undetermined. The CDR3 loop spans 13 amino acids. Germline assignment: CDR1 SGHAT and CDR2 FQNNGV. Trimming removed 3 bases at V and 4 bases at J, with 9 bases between. The CDR3 is CASSLDGIYGYTF. The CDR3 region has the DNA TGTGCCAGCAGCTTGGACGGAATCTATGGCTACACCTTC.

This clonotype was seen a few times. The chain joins TRBV9 to TRBJ2-7; D uncertain. This CDR3 is 13 amino acids long. Germline CDR1 is SGDLS and CDR2 is YYNGEE. Trimming stripped 0 bases from V and 6 bases from J, with 10 bases between. The CDR3 DNA is TGTGCCAGCAGCGTAGAATTGTGGGGCGAGCAGTACTTC. Its translation: CASSVELWGEQYF.